This T cell receptor (beta chain) is drawn from a study of blood T cell repertoires in COVID-19. Trimming took off 6 bases at V and 0 bases at J, with 11 bases between the two ends. The CDR3 totals 14 residues. Germline V lookup: CDR1 MNHNY, CDR2 SVGAGI (reference sequence). Measured with immunoSEQ multiplex PCR; TCRdb has only the in-frame clones, and not every one. The sample holds 650,000 to 800,000 clones, about 87% seen once. Sequences were obtained from peripheral blood. The receptor was derived from a woman between 18 and 29 years old with acute or convalescent COVID-19. The chain has TRBV6-6 and TRBJ1-1; weak D call: TRBD1 (5 bases). CDR3 residues: CASSHGHLNTEAFF. CDR3 bases: TGTGCCAGCAGCCACGGACACCTGAACACTGAAGCTTTCTTT.